Sequencing of this T cell receptor beta chain was carried out in a study of glioma-infiltrating T cells after dendritic cell vaccination. The wider study: At biweekly intervals, patients got three intradermal dendritic cell vaccine injections.

Data came from immunoSEQ multiplex PCR; TCRdb stores just in-frame clones and leaves some out. The sample yields 40,000 or so clones, around four fifths seen once. This clonotype was obtained from a human donor with glioblastoma. The sample in question was blood, obtained before dendritic cell vaccination.

The CDR3 sequence: CASSFAGGPEQYF. CDR3 DNA sequence: TGTGCCAGCAGCTTTGCGGGGGGGCCCGAGCAGTACTTC. This chain links TRBV5-4 with TRBJ2-7, with 9 nucleotides matching TRBD2. Trimming at V came to 2 bases and at J to 6 bases, leaving 3 bases not matched to a gene. The germline gives CDR1 SGHNT, CDR2 YYREEE (reference sequence). This CDR3 is 13 amino acids long.